The 16 T cell receptor beta chains in this list originate from one sample, sequenced in a study of regulatory T cells in long-lasting Graves disease. Time point reported: newly diagnosed GD, antithyroid drugs for less than 3 months. There was RNA extracted from PBMCs, and the TCR library was made from it. For TCR beta, libraries came from iRepertoire HTBI primers and Arm-PCR of CDR3 regions. TCRdb independently ran MiXCR on the multiplex PCR reads; one entry per CDR3 protein. The data hold some 500,000 distinct CDR3 sequences, with roughly 15% observed a single time. The same sample was also studied in work on T cells in Graves' hyperthyroidism and ophthalmopathy.

The specimen comprised peripheral blood mononuclear cells (PBMCs), sampled at new diagnosis, from a patient treated with antithyroid drugs. The receptor source for this set is a woman aged 35-60 years with Graves disease.

This clonotype was recorded many times. The chain recombines TRBV7-9 with TRBJ2-7; D is possibly TRBD1 (6 bases). V was cut by 2 bases and J by 5 bases, with 16 bases left in between. Germline CDR1 SEHNR, CDR2 FQNEAQ (reference sequence). This CDR3 contains 15 residues. This chain's CDR3 is CASSLTRDRINEQYF. The CDR3, as DNA: TGTGCCAGCAGCTTAACCCGCGACAGGATTAACGAGCAGTACTTC.

This clonotype turned up a few times. CDR3 loop: CASSEQPGGGYTF. The DNA for the CDR3 is TGTGCCAGCAGTGAACAGCCGGGGGGTGGCTACACCTTC. This sequence joins TRBV2 and TRBJ1-2; possibly TRBD1 for D (5 bases). The germline V and J ends were trimmed by 2 bases and 7 bases, with 11 bases remaining between them. There are 13 residues in the CDR3. CDR1 and CDR2 (germline): SNHLY, FYNNEI.

A note on this clonotype: This may arise from a read error, as a much more abundant clone is one base away. Here the CDR3 omits its conserved ending phenylalanine or tryptophan, so a read error is the likely source. This rearrangement joins TRBV6-1 to TRBJ1-2, with 7 bases that match TRBD1. Trimming cost V 4 bases and J 1 base; bases outside gene matches: 3. Germline V gene sequence: CDR1 MNHNS, CDR2 SASEGT. This CDR3 comprises 14 residues. CDR3 bases: TGTGCCAGCAGTGGGACAGGACTTAACTATGGCTACACCCTC. It specifies CASSGTGLNYGYTL.

The rearrangement joins TRBV6-2 or TRBV6-3 to TRBJ2-3, with 10 nucleotides matching TRBD2. The CDR3 has 16 residues. Germline values: CDR1 MNHEY, CDR2 SVGEGT. V dropped 1 base and J dropped 0; count of bases not matched to a gene: 1. CDR3 sequence reads: CASSYFSGGSTDTQYF. The CDR3 region has the DNA TGTGCCAGCAGTTACTTTAGCGGGGGGAGCACAGATACGCAGTATTTT.

This sequence joins TRBV10-2 and TRBJ2-3, with D perhaps TRBD2 (5 bases). CDR3 size: 16 residues. V lost 3 bases, J lost 3 bases, and 16 bases lay in between. CDR1 is WSHSY, CDR2 SAAADI, per germline. The CDR3 loop is CASSETEWLATDTQYF. In DNA form, the CDR3 reads TGCGCCAGCAGTGAAACCGAGTGGCTAGCTACAGATACGCAGTATTTT.

This clonotype showed up many times. The J gene is TRBJ1-5, the V gene TRBV20-1, with TRBD1 matching 7 bases. The CDR3 consists of 14 residues. The V gene's germline CDR1 is DFQATT and CDR2 SNEGSKA (reference sequence). With 6 bases clipped from V and 3 bases from J, the junction kept 8 bases outside the gene matches. This CDR3 is CSARRDSLNQPQHF. The DNA for the CDR3 is TGCAGTGCCAGACGGGACAGCCTCAATCAGCCCCAGCATTTT.

The rearrangement joins TRBV18 to TRBJ1-5, with a weak D call TRBD1 (5 bases). Germline loops: CDR1 KGHSH, CDR2 LQKENI. V was cut by 3 bases and J by 1 base, with 10 bases left in between. The CDR3 is 15 amino acids. The CDR3 reads CASSPQGQSNQPQHF. For the CDR3, the DNA is TGTGCCAGCTCACCTCAGGGTCAGAGCAATCAGCCCCAGCATTTT.

In its sample, this clonotype was seen many times. This chain uses TRBV18 with TRBJ2-2; maybe TRBD1 (6 bases). This CDR3 has 15 residues. Trimming took off 5 bases at V and 1 base at J, with 11 bases between the two ends. Per the germline V gene, CDR1 is KGHSH and CDR2 is LQKENI. Here the CDR3 DNA reads TGTGCCAGCTCAAAACAGGGAGAGAACACCGGGGAGCTGTTTTTT. Residues: CASSKQGENTGELFF.

As concerns this clonotype: A much larger clone lies one base from this, so it may be a read error. DNA for the CDR3: TGTGCCAGCAGCATTCTAGCGGGGACCTACAATGAGCAGTCCTTC. It codes for CASSILAGTYNEQSF. The chain joins TRBV7-3 to TRBJ2-1; 9 positions match TRBD2. The CDR3 contains 15 residues. The V gene's germline CDR1 is SGHTA and CDR2 FQGTGA.

In its sample, this clonotype was seen many times. The rearrangement links TRBV3-1 to TRBJ2-1, with D possibly being TRBD2 (7 bases). This CDR3 is built from 15 residues. Germline loops: CDR1 LGHDT, CDR2 YNNKEL (reference sequence). Deletions cut 6 bases from V and 1 base from J, with 13 bases between. The chain's CDR3 is CASRPGGRSYNEQFF. In DNA, the CDR3 is TGTGCCAGCAGGCCGGGGGGCAGATCCTACAATGAGCAGTTCTTC.

This chain connects TRBV20-1 to TRBJ2-7; 7 bases are shared with TRBD2. Per the germline V gene, CDR1 is DFQATT and CDR2 is SNEGSKA (reference sequence). The V gene end was trimmed by 3 bases and the J gene end by 2 bases; junction bases not matched to a gene: 10. The CDR3 length is 15 residues. CDR3 in DNA: TGCAGTGCTAGCCCCATGGGGGGGAGGACCTACGAGCAGTACTTC. Translated, it gives CSASPMGGRTYEQYF.

This chain joins TRBV20-1 and TRBJ2-3; D is tentatively TRBD1 or TRBD2 (5 bases each). The germline CDR1 and CDR2 sequences are DFQATT and SNEGSKA (reference sequence). The V end lost 3 bases, the J end lost 6 bases, and 19 bases lay between the germline ends. The CDR3 is made up of 15 amino acids. The CDR3 protein is CSARPGTPGWDTQYF. CDR3 DNA sequence: TGCAGTGCTAGGCCCGGGACCCCGGGATGGGATACGCAGTATTTT.

In its sample, this clonotype was seen a few times. This sequence joins TRBV30 and TRBJ1-2; weak D call: TRBD1 (5 bases). V lost 2 bases, J lost 8 bases, and 15 bases lay in between. The CDR3 runs 13 residues. Germline CDR1 and CDR2: GTSNPN and SVGIG (reference sequence). The CDR3 protein is CAWSRDGVLGYTF. The CDR3 region has the DNA TGTGCCTGGAGTCGGGACGGGGTTCTAGGCTACACCTTC.

In its sample, this clonotype was seen a few times. The chain carries TRBV4-1 and TRBJ1-2; D may be TRBD1 (5 bases). CDR1 and CDR2 from the germline V gene are MGHRA and YSYEKL. The CDR3 length is 14 residues. Trimming pared 0 bases from V and 4 bases from J, leaving 9 bases between. CDR3 region: CASSQEAGSYGYTF. The CDR3 DNA reads TGCGCCAGCAGCCAAGAGGCAGGGAGCTATGGCTACACCTTC.

This clonotype was observed at least ten times. The chain employs TRBV3-1 and TRBJ1-1; D is undetermined. Germline V gene sequence: CDR1 LGHDT, CDR2 YNNKEL (reference sequence). CDR3 size: 13 residues. V dropped 5 bases and J dropped 1 base, with 8 bases sitting between them. The CDR3 spells CASSLGQNTEAFF. The CDR3 coding sequence is TGTGCCAGCAGCTTAGGGCAGAACACTGAAGCTTTCTTT.

This clonotype appeared many times. The CDR3 DNA reads as TGTGCCAGCAGCCCTTTGTGGAGCAAACTAGCGGAAACCAATGAGCAGTTCTTC. Translated, it gives CASSPLWSKLAETNEQFF. The chain is built from TRBV12-3 or TRBV12-4 and TRBJ2-1; 8 bases are a match to TRBD2. The CDR3 has 18 amino acids. V lost 6 bases and J lost 6; bases outside the gene matches: 19.